This TCR beta chain was obtained from a study of post-analysis software for immune sequencing data. General observations from the study: The study found TRBV5-6, TRBV5-1 and TRBV20-1 among about five TRBV segments more frequent in patients than controls.

This clonotype was picked up a small number of times. Its antigen is unidentified. J lost 2 bases, V lost 6 bases, and 17 bases had no gene match. From germline, CDR1 is SQVTM and CDR2 ANQGSEA. CDR3 length: 17 amino acids. Unique molecular identifiers featured in each of the TCR beta cDNA libraries. One entry per CDR3 protein, called by TCRdb with MiXCR from the PCR reads. The table includes about 570,000 distinct CDR3 sequences, around 31% detected once. The receptor was derived from a girl aged 2-17 years with multiple sclerosis. The rearrangement links TRBV29-1 to TRBJ1-2; 8 bases are a match to TRBD1. Sequencing input: blood. CDR3 loop: CSVPLRSVRGPNYGYTF. CDR3 coding DNA: TGCAGCGTGCCCCTTCGAAGTGTCAGGGGGCCAAACTATGGCTACACCTTC.